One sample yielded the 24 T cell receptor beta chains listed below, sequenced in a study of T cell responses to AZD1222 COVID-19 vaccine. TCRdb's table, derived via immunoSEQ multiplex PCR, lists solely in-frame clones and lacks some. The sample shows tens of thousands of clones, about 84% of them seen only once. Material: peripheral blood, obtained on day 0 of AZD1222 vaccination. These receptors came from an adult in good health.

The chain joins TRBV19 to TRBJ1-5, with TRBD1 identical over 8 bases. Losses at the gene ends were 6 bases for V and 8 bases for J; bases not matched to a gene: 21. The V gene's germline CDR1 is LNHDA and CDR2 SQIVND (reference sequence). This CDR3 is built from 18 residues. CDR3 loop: CASSFVVPGTGGWKPQHF. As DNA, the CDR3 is TGTGCCAGTAGCTTTGTTGTCCCCGGGACAGGAGGATGGAAGCCCCAGCATTTT.

The CDR3 here is CASSLATSGYYEQYF. CDR3 nucleotides: TGCGCCAGCAGCTTGGCCACTTCGGGCTACTACGAGCAGTACTTC. The J gene is TRBJ2-7, the V gene TRBV5-1; D uncertain. The CDR3 spans 15 residues. The germline V gene encodes CDR1 SGHRS and CDR2 YFSETQ. V gave up 0 bases and J gave up 3 bases, with 13 bases separating them.

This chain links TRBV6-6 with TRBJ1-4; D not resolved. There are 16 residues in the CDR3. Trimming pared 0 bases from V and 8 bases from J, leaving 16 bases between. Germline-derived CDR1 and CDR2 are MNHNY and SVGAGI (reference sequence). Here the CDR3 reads CASSYSVRKDHEKLFF. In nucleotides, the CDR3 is TGTGCCAGCAGTTACTCGGTCAGGAAAGACCACGAAAAACTGTTTTTT.

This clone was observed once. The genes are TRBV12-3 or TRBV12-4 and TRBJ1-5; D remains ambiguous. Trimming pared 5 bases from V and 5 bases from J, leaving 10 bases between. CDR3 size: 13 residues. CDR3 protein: CASSPGYHQPQHF. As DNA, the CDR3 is TGTGCCAGCAGTCCCGGCTACCATCAGCCCCAGCATTTT.

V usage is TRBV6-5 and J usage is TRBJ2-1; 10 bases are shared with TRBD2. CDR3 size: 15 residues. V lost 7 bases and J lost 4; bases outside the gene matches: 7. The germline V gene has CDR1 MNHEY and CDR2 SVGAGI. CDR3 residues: CASISSGRPYNEQFF. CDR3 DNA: TGTGCCAGCATTAGTAGCGGGAGGCCATACAATGAGCAGTTCTTC.

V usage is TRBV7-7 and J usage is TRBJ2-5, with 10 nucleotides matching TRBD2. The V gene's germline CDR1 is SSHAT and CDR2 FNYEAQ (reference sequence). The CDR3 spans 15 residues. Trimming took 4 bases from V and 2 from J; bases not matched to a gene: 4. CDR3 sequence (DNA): TGTGCCAGCAGCTCTAGCGGGAGTGGGCAAGAGACCCAGTACTTC. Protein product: CASSSSGSGQETQYF.

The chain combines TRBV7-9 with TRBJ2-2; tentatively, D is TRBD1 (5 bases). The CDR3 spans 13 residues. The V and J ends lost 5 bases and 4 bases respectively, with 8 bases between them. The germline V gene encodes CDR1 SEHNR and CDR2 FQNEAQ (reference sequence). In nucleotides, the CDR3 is TGTGCCAGCAGCGACAGTTCCACCGGGGAGCTGTTTTTT. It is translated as CASSDSSTGELFF.

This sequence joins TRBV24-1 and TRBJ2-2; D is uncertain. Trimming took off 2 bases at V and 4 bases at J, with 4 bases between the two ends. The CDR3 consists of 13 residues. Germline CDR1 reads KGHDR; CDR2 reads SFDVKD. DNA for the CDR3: TGTGCCACCAGTGATTCGGGCACCGGGGAGCTGTTTTTT. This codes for CATSDSGTGELFF.

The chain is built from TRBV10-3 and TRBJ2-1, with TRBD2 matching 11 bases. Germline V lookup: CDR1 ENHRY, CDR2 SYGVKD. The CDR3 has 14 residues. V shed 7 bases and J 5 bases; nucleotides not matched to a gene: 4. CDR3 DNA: TGTGCCATCATGGAGACTAGCGGGGACAATGAGCAGTTCTTC. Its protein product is CAIMETSGDNEQFF.

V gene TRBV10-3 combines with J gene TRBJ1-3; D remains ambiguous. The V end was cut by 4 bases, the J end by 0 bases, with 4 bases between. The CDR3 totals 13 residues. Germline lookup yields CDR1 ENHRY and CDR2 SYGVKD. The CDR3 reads CAISGTSGNTIYF. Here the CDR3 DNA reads TGTGCCATCAGTGGGACCTCTGGAAACACCATATATTTT.

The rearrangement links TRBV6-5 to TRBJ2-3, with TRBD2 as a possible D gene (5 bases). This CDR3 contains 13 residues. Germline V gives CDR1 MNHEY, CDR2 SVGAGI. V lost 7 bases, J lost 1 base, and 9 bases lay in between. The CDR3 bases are TGTGCCAGCAATTTAGCGCGCACAGATACGCAGTATTTT. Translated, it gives CASNLARTDTQYF.

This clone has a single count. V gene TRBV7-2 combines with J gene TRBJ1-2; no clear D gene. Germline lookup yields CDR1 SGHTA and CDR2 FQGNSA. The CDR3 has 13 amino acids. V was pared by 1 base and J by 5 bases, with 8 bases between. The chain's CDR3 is CASSLGGKYGYTF. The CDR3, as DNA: TGTGCCAGCAGCTTAGGAGGGAAATATGGCTACACCTTC. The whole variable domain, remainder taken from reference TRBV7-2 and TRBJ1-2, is GAGVSQSPSNKVTEKGKDVELRCDPISGHTALYWYRQSLGQGLEFLIYFQGNSAPDKSGLPSDRFSAERTGGSVSTLTIQRTQQEDSAVYLCASSLGGKYGYTFGSGTRLTVV.

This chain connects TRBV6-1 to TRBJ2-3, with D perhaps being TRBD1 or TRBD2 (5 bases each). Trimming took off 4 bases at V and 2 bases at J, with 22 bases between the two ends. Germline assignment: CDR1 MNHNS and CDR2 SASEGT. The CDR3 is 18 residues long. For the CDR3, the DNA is TGTGCCAGCAGTGGGCTTAGGGGCGGGCAGTCTTTCACAGATACGCAGTATTTT. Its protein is CASSGLRGGQSFTDTQYF.

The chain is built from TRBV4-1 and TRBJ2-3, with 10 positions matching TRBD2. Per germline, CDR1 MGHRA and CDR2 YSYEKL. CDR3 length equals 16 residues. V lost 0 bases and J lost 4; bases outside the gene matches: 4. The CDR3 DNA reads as TGCGCCAGCAGCCAAGATCCTAGCGGGAGATCAGATACGCAGTATTTT. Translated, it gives CASSQDPSGRSDTQYF.

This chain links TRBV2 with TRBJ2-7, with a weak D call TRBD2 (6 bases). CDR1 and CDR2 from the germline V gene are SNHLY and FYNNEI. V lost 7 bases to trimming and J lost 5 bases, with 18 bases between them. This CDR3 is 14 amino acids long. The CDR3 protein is CASTYSRDSNEQYF. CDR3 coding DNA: TGTGCCAGCACCTATTCCCGGGACTCAAACGAGCAGTACTTC.

The CDR3 coding sequence is TGTGCCAGCCGGGGGGAGGGTGAAAAACTGTTTTTT. It is translated as CASRGEGEKLFF. The V and J genes are TRBV28 and TRBJ1-4; weak D call: TRBD1 (5 bases). V lost 8 bases to trimming and J lost 7 bases, with 11 bases between them. CDR3 length equals 12 residues. In germline, CDR1 is MDHEN, CDR2 SYDVKM. Complete variable domain (other parts from reference TRBV28 and TRBJ1-4): DVKVTQSSRYLVKRTGEKVFLECVQDMDHENMFWYRQDPGLGLRLIYFSYDVKMKEKGDIPEGYSVSREKKERFSLILESASTNQTSMYLCASRGEGEKLFFGSGTQLSVL.

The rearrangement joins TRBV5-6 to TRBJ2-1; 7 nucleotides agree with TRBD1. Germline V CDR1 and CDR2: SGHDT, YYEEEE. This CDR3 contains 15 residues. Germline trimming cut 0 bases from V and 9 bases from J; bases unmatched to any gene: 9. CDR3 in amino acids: CASSLVPQGTSEQFF. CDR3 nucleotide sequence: TGTGCCAGCAGCTTGGTACCACAGGGGACCTCTGAGCAGTTCTTC.

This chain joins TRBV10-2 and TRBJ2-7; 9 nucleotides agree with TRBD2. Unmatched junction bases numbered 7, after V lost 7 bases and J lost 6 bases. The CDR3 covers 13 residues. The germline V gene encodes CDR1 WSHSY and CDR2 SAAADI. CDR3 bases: TGCGCCAGCACTAGCGGGACCCGGGCCGAGCAGTACTTC. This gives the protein CASTSGTRAEQYF.

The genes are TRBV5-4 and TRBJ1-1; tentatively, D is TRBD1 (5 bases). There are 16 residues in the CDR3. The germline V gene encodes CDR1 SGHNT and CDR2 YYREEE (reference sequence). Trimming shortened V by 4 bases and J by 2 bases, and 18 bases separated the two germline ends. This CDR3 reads CASSPPGTDTNTEAFF. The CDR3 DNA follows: TGTGCCAGCAGCCCCCCGGGGACGGACACCAACACTGAAGCTTTCTTT.

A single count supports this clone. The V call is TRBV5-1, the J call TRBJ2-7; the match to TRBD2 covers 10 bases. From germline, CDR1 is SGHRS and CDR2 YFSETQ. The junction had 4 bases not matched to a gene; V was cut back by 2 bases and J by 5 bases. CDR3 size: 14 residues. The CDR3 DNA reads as TGCGCCAGCAGCTTAGTAGCGGGGGGAGACGAGCAGTACTTC. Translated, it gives CASSLVAGGDEQYF.

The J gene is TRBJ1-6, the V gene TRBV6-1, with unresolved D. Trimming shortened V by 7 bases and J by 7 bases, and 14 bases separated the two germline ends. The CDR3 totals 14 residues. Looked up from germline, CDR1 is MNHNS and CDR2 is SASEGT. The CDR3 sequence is CASNTYNLNSPLHF. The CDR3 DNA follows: TGTGCCAGCAATACATACAATTTGAATTCACCCCTCCACTTT.

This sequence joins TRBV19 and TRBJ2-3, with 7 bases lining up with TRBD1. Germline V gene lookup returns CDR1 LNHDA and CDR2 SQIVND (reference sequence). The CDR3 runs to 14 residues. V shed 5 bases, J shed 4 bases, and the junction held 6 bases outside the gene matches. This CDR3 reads CASSSRQGADTQYF. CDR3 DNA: TGTGCCAGTAGTTCTCGACAGGGTGCAGATACGCAGTATTTT.

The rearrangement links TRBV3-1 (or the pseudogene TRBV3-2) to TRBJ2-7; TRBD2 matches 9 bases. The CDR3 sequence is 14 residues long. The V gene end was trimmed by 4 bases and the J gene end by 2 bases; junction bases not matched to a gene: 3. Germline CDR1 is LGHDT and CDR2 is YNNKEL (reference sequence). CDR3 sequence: CASSLGTSTYEQYF. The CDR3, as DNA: TGTGCCAGCAGCCTCGGGACTAGCACCTACGAGCAGTACTTC.

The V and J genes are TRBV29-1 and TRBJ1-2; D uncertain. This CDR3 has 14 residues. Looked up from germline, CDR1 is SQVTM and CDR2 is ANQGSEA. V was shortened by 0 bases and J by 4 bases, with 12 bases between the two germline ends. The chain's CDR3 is CSVEDSPDGYGYTF. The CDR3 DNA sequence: TGCAGCGTTGAAGACTCACCGGACGGCTATGGCTACACCTTC. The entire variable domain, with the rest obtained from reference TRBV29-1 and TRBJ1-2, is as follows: SAVISQKPSRDICQRGTSLTIQCQVDSQVTMMFWYRQQPGQSLTLIATANQGSEATYESGFVIDKFPISRPNLTFSTLTVSNMSPEDSSIYLCSVEDSPDGYGYTFGSGTRLTVV.